This T cell receptor beta chain was captured by sequencing in a study of blood T cell repertoires in COVID-19. A remark on this clone: The sample carries other DNA sequences with the same CDR3.

Produced via immunoSEQ multiplex PCR; TCRdb's table is partial and in-frame only. Among over 250,000 clones listed, around 87% were seen once. Trimming removed 6 bases at V and 1 base at J, with 11 bases between. Germline-derived CDR1 and CDR2 are KGHSH and LQKENI. The CDR3 is 14 residues long. The sample consisted of PBMCs or T cells enriched from blood (not recorded which). The chain joins TRBV18 to TRBJ2-3, with D unclear. The source of this sequence is a woman younger than 45 who had recovered from COVID-19. The CDR3 is CASSPLAGTDTQYF. In DNA, the CDR3 is TGTGCCAGCTCGCCTCTGGCCGGCACAGATACGCAGTATTTT.